Listed here are 20 T cell receptor beta chains from one sample, sequenced in a study of blood T cell repertoires in COVID-19 (TCRdb year 2020). The receptor library was made with the immunoSEQ multiplex PCR assay. Drawn from immuneACCESS, this table holds only the in-frame rearrangements with V and J called that TCRdb kept. Clones are partly lost; checked studies trace under half to an unresolved V gene and leave the rest unexplained. The sample profile shows hundreds of thousands of clones; roughly 88% of them were found once. The ten largest clones represent almost 9.5% of the sample. The specimen sequenced was peripheral blood. The receptors originated from a man aged 18 to 29 with active or convalescent COVID-19.

The chain carries TRBV12-3 or TRBV12-4 and TRBJ2-7; D unresolved. Trimming shortened V by 3 bases and J by 3 bases, and 6 bases separated the two germline ends. CDR3 length: 12 amino acids. The DNA of the CDR3 is TGTGCCAGCAGTTTTGGCCACTACGAGCAGTACTTC. It specifies CASSFGHYEQYF.

The V call is TRBV3-1 (or the pseudogene TRBV3-2), the J call TRBJ1-2; D remains ambiguous. Germline CDR1 and CDR2: LGHDT and YNNKEL (reference sequence). The ends were cut back, 4 bases at V and 0 bases at J, with 12 bases in the middle. This CDR3 spans 15 amino acids. The CDR3 region has the DNA TGTGCCAGCAGCCCTCATCCAGGCGCTAACTATGGCTACACCTTC. Its translation: CASSPHPGANYGYTF.

V gene TRBV6-6 combines with J gene TRBJ1-1; D may be TRBD1 (6 bases). Trimming left V 7 bases short and J 4 bases short, with 22 bases between. The CDR3 runs 16 residues. CDR1 and CDR2 from the germline V gene are MNHNY and SVGAGI (reference sequence). The CDR3: CASTPVLGTSSTEAFF. As DNA, the CDR3 is TGTGCCAGCACTCCAGTGCTCGGGACATCCAGCACTGAAGCTTTCTTT.

This clone came up once. The sample holds other DNA sequences that translate to the same CDR3. CDR3 coding DNA: TGTGCCAGCAGCTTGGGCAGGCAGCCCCAGCATTTT. It encodes CASSLGRQPQHF. This chain connects TRBV13 to TRBJ1-5; no firm D call. There are 12 residues in the CDR3. Germline loops: CDR1 PRHDT, CDR2 FYEKMQ (reference sequence). Trimming removed 3 bases at V and 7 bases at J, with 7 bases between.

The chain uses TRBV18 and TRBJ2-2; D is ambiguous. The CDR3 loop spans 14 amino acids. CDR1 is KGHSH and CDR2 is LQKENI in the germline V gene. V was shortened by 5 bases and J by 0 bases, with 7 bases between the two germline ends. CDR3 DNA: TGTGCCAGCTCATTACAGCCGAACACCGGGGAGCTGTTTTTT. Amino acid sequence: CASSLQPNTGELFF.

This clone was counted between two and nine times. The V call is TRBV2, the J call TRBJ1-2; 12 nucleotides align to TRBD1. The CDR3 consists of 16 residues. Germline lookup yields CDR1 SNHLY and CDR2 FYNNEI. J lost 4 bases, V lost 4 bases, and 7 bases had no gene match. The CDR3 spells CASSGYGTGGGYGYTF. Written as DNA, the CDR3 is TGTGCCAGCAGTGGCTATGGGACAGGGGGCGGCTATGGCTACACCTTC.

This chain uses TRBV19 with TRBJ2-7, with D uncertain. The CDR3 has 13 residues. V gave up 4 bases and J gave up 4 bases, with 11 bases separating them. Per germline, CDR1 LNHDA and CDR2 SQIVND (reference sequence). This CDR3 is CASSTGSHYEQYF. DNA for the CDR3: TGTGCCAGTAGTACCGGGTCACATTACGAGCAGTACTTC.

CDR3 residues: CASSLGTRTQETQYF. The CDR3 coding sequence is TGTGCCAGCAGTTTAGGGACTAGGACTCAAGAGACCCAGTACTTC. The V gene is TRBV27, the J gene TRBJ2-5; 8 bases are shared with TRBD2. With 2 bases clipped from V and 2 bases from J, the junction kept 4 bases outside the gene matches. The CDR3 consists of 15 residues. Per the germline V gene, CDR1 is MNHEY and CDR2 is SMNVEV (reference sequence).

The rearrangement uses TRBV19 and TRBJ2-7, with 7 bases lining up with TRBD1. J lost 6 bases, V lost 1 base, and 9 bases had no gene match. Germline CDR1 and CDR2: LNHDA and SQIVND (reference sequence). This CDR3 region has 15 residues. The DNA of the CDR3 is TGTGCCAGTAGTATAGCCACAGGGGCATCGGGCGAGCAGTACTTC. Its protein product is CASSIATGASGEQYF.

This chain joins TRBV27 and TRBJ1-1; D not certain. From germline, CDR1 is MNHEY and CDR2 SMNVEV (reference sequence). The V and J ends lost 0 bases and 1 base respectively, with 9 bases between them. There are 15 residues in the CDR3. CDR3 in DNA: TGTGCCAGCAGTTTATCGTTCTCGCGGAACACTGAAGCTTTCTTT. Translating gives CASSLSFSRNTEAFF.

V usage is TRBV27 and J usage is TRBJ1-2; D may be TRBD1 (6 bases). This CDR3 spans 13 amino acids. Between the trimmed V and J ends, which lost 6 bases and 2 bases, there was a span of 10 bases. Per the germline V gene, CDR1 is MNHEY and CDR2 is SMNVEV (reference sequence). The CDR3 protein is CASSTGLNYGYTF. Written as DNA, the CDR3 is TGTGCCAGCAGCACAGGGTTAAACTATGGCTACACCTTC.

The chain employs TRBV6-2 or TRBV6-3 and TRBJ1-6; D is unresolved. The CDR3 totals 14 residues. CDR1 MNHEY and CDR2 SVGEGT come from the germline V gene. V was cut by 0 bases and J by 10 bases, with 10 bases left in between. CDR3 region: CASSYSSVYSPLHF. Written as DNA, the CDR3 is TGTGCCAGCAGTTACTCGAGCGTCTACTCACCCCTCCACTTT.

DNA for the CDR3: TGTGCCAGCAGCTTGGAGCCGGGACAGAATAATTCACCCCTCCACTTT. This encodes CASSLEPGQNNSPLHF. The V and J genes are TRBV7-9 and TRBJ1-6; the match to TRBD1 covers 7 bases. With 3 bases clipped from V and 5 bases from J, the junction kept 7 bases outside the gene matches. This CDR3 is built from 16 residues. CDR1 and CDR2 (germline): SEHNR, FQNEAQ (reference sequence).

CDR3 sequence (DNA): TGTGCCAGCTCAGGCGGGGGGGATTACGAGCAGTACTTC. Translating it yields CASSGGGDYEQYF. The chain uses TRBV18 and TRBJ2-7; 9 bases map to TRBD2. CDR3 size: 13 residues. V dropped 5 bases and J dropped 4; count of bases not matched to a gene: 3. The V gene's germline CDR1 is KGHSH and CDR2 LQKENI. The whole variable domain, remainder taken from reference TRBV18 and TRBJ2-7, is NAGVMQNPRHLVRRRGQEARLRCSPMKGHSHVYWYRQLPEEGLKFMVYLQKENIIDESGMPKERFSAEFPKEGPSILRIQQVVRGDSAAYFCASSGGGDYEQYFGPGTRLTVT.

A few counts support this clone. The V gene is TRBV19, the J gene TRBJ1-6; D is perhaps TRBD1 (6 bases). Germline V CDR1 and CDR2: LNHDA, SQIVND (reference sequence). The CDR3 covers 16 residues. V lost 4 bases and J lost 0, with 10 bases in between. The CDR3 sequence: CASSKADSSYNSPLHF. The DNA for the CDR3 is TGTGCCAGTAGTAAGGCGGACAGCTCCTATAATTCACCCCTCCACTTT. The complete variable domain, with remaining parts taken from reference TRBV19 and TRBJ1-6, reads DGGITQSPKYLFRKEGQNVTLSCEQNLNHDAMYWYRQDPGQGLRLIYYSQIVNDFQKGDIAEGYSVSREKKESFPLTVTSAQKNPTAFYLCASSKADSSYNSPLHFGNGTRLTVT.

CDR3 protein: CASSAGGREQYF. As DNA, the CDR3 is TGTGCCAGCAGCGCAGGGGGTCGCGAGCAGTACTTC. The rearrangement uses TRBV27 and TRBJ2-7; 7 bases are a match to TRBD1. Germline lookup yields CDR1 MNHEY and CDR2 SMNVEV (reference sequence). Trimming removed 6 bases from V and 6 bases from J; junction bases left unmatched: 5. The length of the CDR3 is 12 residues.

This chain links TRBV7-2 with TRBJ2-7; TRBD1 matches 10 bases. The CDR3 has 15 amino acids. The V gene's germline CDR1 is SGHTA and CDR2 FQGNSA. Germline trimming cut 4 bases from V and 2 bases from J; bases unmatched to any gene: 5. CDR3 protein: CASSWGTGEAYEQYF. The CDR3 coding sequence is TGTGCCAGCAGCTGGGGGACAGGGGAAGCCTACGAGCAGTACTTC.

J is TRBJ1-5 and V is TRBV10-2; 7 bases fit TRBD1. Per germline, CDR1 WSHSY and CDR2 SAAADI. The CDR3 runs 14 residues. V was clipped by 6 bases and J by 2 bases; unmatched bases: 4. The DNA of the CDR3 is TGCGCCAGCAGACGGACAGGCCGCAATCAGCCCCAGCATTTT. Amino acid sequence: CASRRTGRNQPQHF.

This rearrangement joins TRBV10-1 to TRBJ1-6, with D perhaps matching TRBD1 (5 bases). The CDR3 loop spans 12 amino acids. Germline V gives CDR1 WNHNN, CDR2 SYGVQD (reference sequence). V lost 8 bases to trimming and J lost 10 bases, with 12 bases between them. DNA for the CDR3: TGCGCCAGCGAGGAGGGGAACTCACCCCTCCACTTT. Encoded protein: CASEEGNSPLHF.

CDR3 residues: CASSLVDGGTSYGYTF. The DNA for the CDR3 is TGTGCCAGCAGCTTGGTGGACGGAGGAACGTCCTATGGCTACACCTTC. The gene calls are TRBV5-8 and TRBJ1-2, with D uncertain. This CDR3 has 16 residues. V lost 0 bases, J lost 4 bases, and 16 bases lay in between. Germline CDR1 is SGHTS and CDR2 is YDEGEE.